Presented here are 32 T cell receptor beta chains from one specimen sequenced in a study of T cell changes during pregnancy in multiple sclerosis. TCRdb keeps only in-frame clones here, not all; method: immunoSEQ multiplex PCR. Here the sample spans about 46,000 clones, 92% being singletons. The sequencing used peripheral blood, collected in the third trimester of pregnancy. The receptors stem from a female donor with multiple sclerosis, enrolled in a pregnancy study.

V is TRBV4-3 and J is TRBJ2-2, with 12 bases aligning to TRBD2. Per the germline V gene, CDR1 is LGHNA and CDR2 is YSLEER. V lost 1 base and J lost 1; bases outside the gene matches: 1. The CDR3 loop spans 17 amino acids. The CDR3 region has the DNA TGCGCCAGCAGCCAAGGACTAGCGGGAGTGAACACCGGGGAGCTGTTTTTT. Translating gives CASSQGLAGVNTGELFF.

The V gene is TRBV30, the J gene TRBJ1-5, with D perhaps TRBD1 (6 bases). Germline V lookup: CDR1 GTSNPN, CDR2 SVGIG (reference sequence). The CDR3 consists of 14 residues. Trimming took 2 bases from V and 0 from J, leaving 8 bases between them. This CDR3 reads CAWSTGYSNQPQHF. DNA for the CDR3: TGTGCCTGGAGTACAGGGTATAGCAATCAGCCCCAGCATTTT.

The V gene is TRBV7-9, the J gene TRBJ2-5; D possibly corresponds to TRBD2 (8 bases). Between the trimmed V and J ends, which lost 4 bases and 4 bases, there was a span of 19 bases. This CDR3 comprises 16 residues. CDR1 and CDR2 from the germline V gene are SEHNR and FQNEAQ (reference sequence). The CDR3 DNA reads as TGTGCCAGCAGCTCAAGGGGGCAGCGGGAGAGAGAGACCCAGTACTTC. Encoded protein: CASSSRGQRERETQYF.

The rearrangement links TRBV6-6 to TRBJ1-5, with 8 bases aligning to TRBD1. The germline V gene has CDR1 MNHNY and CDR2 SVGAGI (reference sequence). The CDR3 is made up of 15 amino acids. V trimming: 6 bases; J trimming: 1 base; junction bases outside the gene matches: 5. In nucleotides, the CDR3 is TGTGCCAGCAGCTACACAGGGGGAAGCAATCAGCCCCAGCATTTT. This translates into CASSYTGGSNQPQHF.

The chain has TRBV4-2 and TRBJ2-7; D is perhaps TRBD2 (5 bases). The CDR3 sequence is 16 residues long. Trimming took 0 bases from V and 0 from J, leaving 12 bases between them. Per germline, CDR1 LGHNA and CDR2 YNFKEQ. In nucleotides, the CDR3 is TGTGCCAGCAGCCAAGATGAGGGAGACAACTCCTACGAGCAGTACTTC. It specifies CASSQDEGDNSYEQYF.

This chain uses TRBV11-2 with TRBJ1-1; D possibly corresponds to TRBD1 (6 bases). CDR1 is SGHAT and CDR2 is FQNNGV in the germline V gene. The CDR3 has 14 residues. V was pared by 0 bases and J by 11 bases, with 16 bases between. DNA of the CDR3: TGTGCCAGCAGCTTAGATAGGGGGACCCGAGAGGCTTTCTTT. Protein sequence: CASSLDRGTREAFF. The full variable domain, its missing parts supplied by reference TRBV11-2 and TRBJ1-1, is EAGVAQSPRYKIIEKRQSVAFWCNPISGHATLYWYQQILGQGPKLLIQFQNNGVVDDSQLPKDRFSAERLKGVDSTLKIQPAKLEDSAVYLCASSLDRGTREAFFGQGTRLTVV.

The chain recombines TRBV29-1 with TRBJ1-2, with 8 bases fitting TRBD1. The length of the CDR3 is 14 residues. V trimming: 5 bases; J trimming: 2 bases; junction bases outside the gene matches: 7. CDR1 is SQVTM, CDR2 ANQGSEA, per germline. CDR3 DNA: TGCAGCGTTTTGGTGGCAGGGGGCAACTATGGCTACACCTTC. This translates into CSVLVAGGNYGYTF.

This rearrangement joins TRBV4-1 to TRBJ2-7; D possibly corresponds to TRBD1 (5 bases). This CDR3 contains 19 residues. Germline V gives CDR1 MGHRA, CDR2 YSYEKL. Trimming took off 3 bases at V and 4 bases at J, with 28 bases between the two ends. CDR3 in DNA: TGCGCCAGCAGCCACGCTTCGGGCAGGGATCGATTTAGGGGATACGAGCAGTACTTC. It is translated as CASSHASGRDRFRGYEQYF.

The rearrangement joins TRBV6-5 to TRBJ2-1; D possibly corresponds to TRBD2 (6 bases). CDR3 length: 15 amino acids. CDR1 is MNHEY and CDR2 is SVGAGI in the germline V gene. The germline V and J ends were trimmed by 6 bases and 4 bases, with 16 bases remaining between them. CDR3 bases: TGTGCCAGCAGGGCCTATCGGGAGCGATACAATGAGCAGTTCTTC. Translation gives CASRAYRERYNEQFF.

The chain is built from TRBV11-2 and TRBJ2-1; 9 bases are a match to TRBD2. This CDR3 has 15 residues. Germline-derived CDR1 and CDR2 are SGHAT and FQNNGV. Trimming cost V 7 bases and J 3 bases; bases outside gene matches: 7. Here the CDR3 reads CASTPRLAVYNEQFF. The CDR3 DNA reads TGTGCCAGCACCCCGAGACTAGCGGTCTACAATGAGCAGTTCTTC.

The rearrangement links TRBV6-6 to TRBJ1-1, with D maybe TRBD1 (6 bases). There are 13 residues in the CDR3. The germline V gene encodes CDR1 MNHNY and CDR2 SVGAGI (reference sequence). Between the trimmed V and J ends, which lost 4 bases and 6 bases, there was a span of 12 bases. The CDR3, as DNA: TGTGCCAGCAGTTCCGACAGGATCGCTGAAGCTTTCTTT. Amino acid sequence: CASSSDRIAEAFF.

The CDR3 coding sequence is TGTGCCAGCAGGCTAGCAATTGAGCAGTTCTTC. Its translation is CASRLAIEQFF. The chain joins TRBV6-1 to TRBJ2-1, with D possibly matching TRBD2 (5 bases). Germline V lookup: CDR1 MNHNS, CDR2 SASEGT. This CDR3 has 11 residues. V was pared by 6 bases and J by 9 bases, with 9 bases between.

The chain carries TRBV19 and TRBJ1-2; the D gene is possibly TRBD1 (6 bases). V gave up 7 bases and J gave up 3 bases, with 12 bases separating them. Per the germline V gene, CDR1 is LNHDA and CDR2 is SQIVND (reference sequence). The CDR3 extends over 13 amino acids. In nucleotides, the CDR3 is TGTGCCAGTACCATACAGGGTGACTATGGCTACACCTTC. Residues: CASTIQGDYGYTF.

The chain joins TRBV27 to TRBJ2-7, with D maybe TRBD1 (6 bases). V dropped 3 bases and J dropped 2 bases, with 11 bases sitting between them. CDR1 MNHEY and CDR2 SMNVEV come from the germline V gene (reference sequence). CDR3 size: 14 residues. The CDR3 is CASSFSAGAYEQYF. CDR3 sequence (DNA): TGTGCCAGCAGTTTCTCCGCAGGGGCCTACGAGCAGTACTTC.

V gene TRBV29-1 combines with J gene TRBJ2-7, with 7 bases lining up with TRBD1. Germline V gives CDR1 SQVTM, CDR2 ANQGSEA. The CDR3 consists of 13 residues. The junction had 2 bases not matched to a gene; V was cut back by 1 base and J by 2 bases. The CDR3: CSVEGGQTYEQYF. The CDR3 DNA is TGCAGCGTTGAAGGGGGACAGACCTACGAGCAGTACTTC.

This clone was observed once. V is TRBV29-1 and J is TRBJ2-7; 12 nucleotides line up with TRBD1. The CDR3 spans 18 residues. The germline V gene encodes CDR1 SQVTM and CDR2 ANQGSEA. With 0 bases clipped from V and 7 bases from J, the junction kept 16 bases outside the gene matches. The CDR3 DNA sequence: TGCAGCGTTGAAGATTATGGGACAGGGGGCGCGGATTATAGTGAGCAGTACTTC. It encodes CSVEDYGTGGADYSEQYF.

V usage is TRBV11-3 and J usage is TRBJ2-7, with D possibly TRBD1 on 5 matching bases. Between the trimmed V and J ends, which lost 1 base and 3 bases, there was a span of 10 bases. The germline V gene has CDR1 SGHNT and CDR2 YENEEA. CDR3 size: 14 residues. The CDR3 reads CASSLAGQIYEQYF. The CDR3 DNA reads as TGTGCCAGCAGCTTAGCAGGACAAATCTACGAGCAGTACTTC.

V gene TRBV29-1 combines with J gene TRBJ2-7, with 11 bases fitting TRBD1. The trim removed 3 bases at V and 6 bases at J, leaving 4 bases unmatched. CDR3 length: 13 residues. The germline CDR1 and CDR2 sequences are SQVTM and ANQGSEA. The CDR3 loop reads CSVEDRGRVEQYF. Written as DNA, the CDR3 is TGCAGCGTTGAGGACAGGGGGCGGGTCGAGCAGTACTTC.

J is TRBJ2-1 and V is TRBV11-3, with TRBD2 matching over 8 bases. Germline V gene data show CDR1 as SGHNT and CDR2 as YENEEA. J lost 9 bases, V lost 0 bases, and 13 bases had no gene match. This CDR3 comprises 17 residues. CDR3 sequence reads: CASSLDLLPAGGSEQFF. The CDR3 DNA follows: TGTGCCAGCAGCTTAGATCTTCTTCCGGCGGGAGGATCTGAGCAGTTCTTC. Full variable domain (outside the CDR3, taken from reference TRBV11-3 and TRBJ2-1): EAGVVQSPRYKIIEKKQPVAFWCNPISGHNTLYWYLQNLGQGPELLIRYENEEAVDDSQLPKDRFSAERLKGVDSTLKIQPAELGDSAVYLCASSLDLLPAGGSEQFFGPGTRLTVL.

The chain uses TRBV5-6 and TRBJ2-5; possible D gene TRBD2, 6 bases. The ends were cut back, 1 base at V and 5 bases at J, with 15 bases in the middle. The CDR3 consists of 15 residues. CDR1 is SGHDT and CDR2 is YYEEEE in the germline V gene. The CDR3 DNA is TGTGCCAGCAGCTTGCGGGTCCGGGCGGGGGAGACCCAGTACTTC. Translating gives CASSLRVRAGETQYF. Full variable domain (remainder filled in from reference TRBV5-6 and TRBJ2-5): DAGVTQSPTHLIKTRGQQVTLRCSPKSGHDTVSWYQQALGQGPQFIFQYYEEEERQRGNFPDRFSGHQFPNYSSELNVNALLLGDSALYLCASSLRVRAGETQYFGPGTRLLVL.

This clone occurred once. V and J are TRBV5-4 and TRBJ2-5, with 9 bases that match TRBD1. This CDR3 contains 16 residues. Trimming at V came to 2 bases and at J to 4 bases, leaving 9 bases not matched to a gene. CDR1 is SGHNT, CDR2 YYREEE, per germline (reference sequence). The CDR3 nucleotides read TGTGCCAGCAGCTTCCCGGGACAGGGCTCGGCAGAGACCCAGTACTTC. Translating gives CASSFPGQGSAETQYF.

This clone was seen only once. This chain connects TRBV7-3 to TRBJ2-3; perhaps TRBD1 as D (6 bases). This CDR3 comprises 16 residues. Trimming stripped 4 bases from V and 4 bases from J, with 18 bases between. Per germline, CDR1 SGHTA and CDR2 FQGTGA. The CDR3 sequence: CASSSLGPQGSDTQYF. The CDR3 coding sequence is TGTGCCAGCAGCTCCCTCGGCCCCCAGGGGTCAGATACGCAGTATTTT.

The CDR3 here is CASSKGQGGRYEQYF. CDR3 sequence (DNA): TGTGCCAGCAGTAAAGGACAGGGAGGAAGGTACGAGCAGTACTTC. The chain joins TRBV11-2 to TRBJ2-7; the match to TRBD1 covers 8 bases. This CDR3 has 15 amino acids. Trimming took 6 bases from V and 4 from J; bases not matched to a gene: 11. Per germline, CDR1 SGHAT and CDR2 FQNNGV.

The chain recombines TRBV27 with TRBJ2-2, with 7 positions matching TRBD2. CDR3 length: 14 residues. Germline CDR1 reads MNHEY; CDR2 reads SMNVEV (reference sequence). Unmatched junction bases numbered 5, after V lost 6 bases and J lost 4 bases. The CDR3 sequence is CASRDRGVTGELFF. The CDR3 DNA is TGTGCCAGCAGGGATCGGGGGGTCACCGGGGAGCTGTTTTTT.

The chain has TRBV6-6 and TRBJ1-5, with a weak D call TRBD1 (6 bases). Trimming took off 2 bases at V and 1 base at J, with 9 bases between the two ends. Germline V gene lookup returns CDR1 MNHNY and CDR2 SVGAGI (reference sequence). This CDR3 is 15 amino acids long. As DNA, the CDR3 is TGTGCCAGCAGTTACCGGACAGAAAGCAATCAGCCCCAGCATTTT. The encoded protein is CASSYRTESNQPQHF.

V is TRBV11-3 and J is TRBJ2-2; 12 bases line up with TRBD2. Unmatched junction bases numbered 3, after V lost 5 bases and J lost 5 bases. The CDR3 sequence is 15 residues long. Germline-derived CDR1 and CDR2 are SGHNT and YENEEA. CDR3 protein: CASSLGTSGTGELFF. In DNA, the CDR3 is TGTGCCAGCAGCCTGGGGACTAGCGGGACCGGGGAGCTGTTTTTT.

This chain joins TRBV4-2 and TRBJ2-3; 9 nucleotides agree with TRBD2. The CDR3 spans 17 residues. Germline V gives CDR1 LGHNA, CDR2 YNFKEQ. With V trimmed by 1 base and J by 4 bases, 9 bases remained unmatched. The CDR3 DNA follows: TGTGCCAGCAGCCAAGGCCCTGGGCGGGAGGGCGCAGATACGCAGTATTTT. This translates into CASSQGPGREGADTQYF.

The chain carries TRBV30 and TRBJ1-5, with 9 bases that match TRBD1. CDR1 GTSNPN and CDR2 SVGIG come from the germline V gene (reference sequence). The length of the CDR3 is 15 residues. V shed 0 bases, J shed 6 bases, and the junction held 6 bases outside the gene matches. CDR3 loop: CAWSVLGQGGQPQHF. DNA for the CDR3: TGTGCCTGGAGTGTACTGGGACAGGGAGGTCAGCCCCAGCATTTT.

The J gene is TRBJ2-7, the V gene TRBV4-3; a possible D gene is TRBD1 (6 bases). Germline V lookup: CDR1 LGHNA, CDR2 YSLEER. V was cut by 0 bases and J by 3 bases, with 18 bases left in between. CDR3 length: 17 residues. CDR3 sequence reads: CASSQDSLAGAGYEQYF. In DNA form, the CDR3 reads TGCGCCAGCAGCCAAGATAGCTTGGCAGGGGCCGGCTACGAGCAGTACTTC.

The chain is built from TRBV7-9 and TRBJ2-2, with D possibly TRBD1 on 6 matching bases. Germline CDR1 reads SEHNR; CDR2 reads FQNEAQ (reference sequence). CDR3 length equals 16 residues. Trimming pared 5 bases from V and 6 bases from J, leaving 19 bases between. The CDR3 is CASSPFGRGRAGELFF. In DNA, the CDR3 is TGTGCCAGCAGCCCATTCGGCAGGGGACGGGCCGGGGAGCTGTTTTTT.

The V and J genes are TRBV27 and TRBJ1-1, with 7 bases identical to TRBD1. Germline assignment: CDR1 MNHEY and CDR2 SMNVEV (reference sequence). The CDR3 runs 14 residues. Trimming at V came to 8 bases and at J to 0 bases, leaving 6 bases not matched to a gene. The CDR3 DNA reads as TGTGCCAGCTTAAGACAGGGCATGAACACTGAAGCTTTCTTT. As protein: CASLRQGMNTEAFF.

The chain combines TRBV11-2 with TRBJ2-5, with 10 bases lining up with TRBD1. The ends lost 4 bases at V and 3 bases at J; junction bases unmatched: 11. CDR3 length: 17 residues. CDR1 and CDR2 from the germline V gene are SGHAT and FQNNGV. The CDR3 sequence is CASSWGQGIFEEETQYF. In DNA, the CDR3 is TGTGCCAGCAGCTGGGGACAGGGGATTTTTGAGGAAGAGACCCAGTACTTC.